The entry below describes one T cell receptor beta chain. CDR1 is DFQATT and CDR2 is SNEGSKA in the germline V gene (reference sequence). The CDR3 spans 13 residues. V lost 5 bases and J lost 6; bases outside the gene matches: 10. These data come from a study of blood T cells in healthy people across ages. Alongside a J-beta primer mix, a sample-barcoded 5' primer served in a second PCR lasting roughly 7 to 11 cycles. TCRdb re-analysed the 5' RACE reads in MiXCR, keeping a single row per CDR3 protein. The sample has hundreds of thousands of distinct CDR3 sequences, 25% to 30% seen once; the top ten hold approximately 14%.

V gene TRBV20-1 combines with J gene TRBJ2-7; 7 bases map to TRBD1. The sample was blood. This receptor was obtained from a woman of 80 years or more in good health. For the CDR3, the DNA is TGCAGTGCTGCTGGGACAGTACGGTCCGAGCAGTACTTC. Translation: CSAAGTVRSEQYF.